This T cell receptor (beta chain) was sequenced during a study of CD8+CD57+ T cells in acquired aplastic anemia. The wider study: The average for DNA from sorted CD4+ and CD8+ cells was about 3.3 ug.

The CDR3 is made up of 15 amino acids. Germline V gene data show CDR1 as SGHVS and CDR2 as FNYEAQ. With V trimmed by 5 bases and J by 5 bases, 11 bases remained unmatched. Study results and limitations: CD8+ Simpson's diversity showed no significant patient-control difference. Sharing between patients and controls was observed for around 30 CD8+ CDR3 sequences.

Genomic DNA, serving as template, underwent TCR beta VDJ and CDR3 profiling. TCRdb re-called the reads through MiXCR, storing one row per CDR3 protein. Among over 150,000 distinct CDR3 sequences, around 48% were seen once, and the ten largest hold about 3%. Individuals selected for sequencing had exhibited CD8+CD57+ cell expansion on flow cytometry. The patients, all of them, had severe acquired aplastic anemia. This clonotype was seen once. The antigen is not known. The sequence was collected from a human donor with aplastic anemia. Material: sorted CD4+, CD8+, or CD8+CD57+ T cells (not recorded which) from PBMCs. V and J are TRBV7-6 and TRBJ2-5; 7 positions match TRBD2. CDR3 bases: TGTGCCAGCAGCACCGCCGGGGGAGGGCGGGAGACCCAGTACTTC. Encoded protein: CASSTAGGGRETQYF.